This TCR beta chain is drawn from a study of monozygotic twins with inflammatory bowel disease. Whole-study results and caveats: Support for a single strong signal or clonotype associated with IBD was absent. Fewer shared clonotypes with others were found in IBD patients than in healthy twins, especially with disease activity.

Concerning this clonotype: Its antigen is currently unknown.

Germline V gene data show CDR1 as SGHTA and CDR2 as FQGNSA. The CDR3 runs to 16 residues. Eight reactions per sample, run separately, yielded cDNA. The template switching step added UMIs that contained a 6-nucleotide sample barcode. TCRdb reworked the 5' RACE reads into one entry per CDR3 protein, no DNA. This repertoire includes hundreds of thousands of distinct CDR3 sequences. The origin of this receptor is a human donor with ulcerative colitis or Crohn's disease, or a healthy co-twin of an affected twin (not recorded which). The chain joins TRBV7-2 to TRBJ1-6; TCRdb's D call, TRBD1, is unchecked because there is no DNA. The sample consisted of blood. CDR3 sequence reads: CASSPLTGANNSPLHF. Drawing the rest from reference TRBV7-2 and TRBJ1-6, the complete variable domain is GAGVSQSPSNKVTEKGKDVELRCDPISGHTALYWYRQSLGQGLEFLIYFQGNSAPDKSGLPSDRFSAERTGGSVSTLTIQRTQQEDSAVYLCASSPLTGANNSPLHFGNGTRLTVT.